This TCR beta chain was identified during a study of shared clonotypes between healthy human individuals. Produced via immunoSEQ multiplex PCR; TCRdb's table is partial and in-frame only. The data contain some 2.4 million clones, approximately 93% of them singletons. Losses at the gene ends were 5 bases for V and 0 bases for J; bases not matched to a gene: 8. CDR1 is SGHTA and CDR2 is FQGTGA in the germline V gene. The CDR3 runs 16 residues. The specimen sequenced was naive CD4+ T cells from PBMCs. The subset is: CD45RA+ positively selected. This receptor was taken from a man between 18 and 29 years old in good health. Some clones in this sample may be carry-over from other donors' samples. The gene calls are TRBV7-3 and TRBJ2-3; TRBD2 matches 7 bases. This CDR3 is CASSPNLAGSTDTQYF. CDR3 DNA sequence: TGTGCCAGCAGCCCCAACTTAGCGGGCAGCACAGATACGCAGTATTTT.